The clone carrying this T cell receptor (beta chain) was seen only a few times. Semi-nested PCR with Nested Universal Primer A followed constant-region reverse priming of full-length variable regions. TCRdb called the 5' RACE reads again in MiXCR, with one record for every CDR3 protein. The sample holds about 57,000 distinct CDR3 sequences, about 28% seen once. The germline CDR1 and CDR2 sequences are MNHEY and SVGEGT. This CDR3 region has 13 residues. V dropped 2 bases and J dropped 7 bases, with 12 bases sitting between them. The memory fraction was CD4+CD45RO+CD25- cells. The sample consisted of tumor-infiltrating memory CD4+ T cells sorted from the breast tumor. Regarding subset: memory CD4+ T cells, CD4+CD45RO+CD25-. The J gene is TRBJ2-7, the V gene TRBV6-2 or TRBV6-3; D perhaps matches TRBD1 (5 bases). The origin of this receptor is a female donor with breast cancer. The CDR3 spells CASSYPTRGEQYF. In DNA, the CDR3 is TGTGCCAGCAGTTACCCCACAAGGGGTGAGCAGTACTTC.